The entry below gives a single T cell receptor beta chain sequence along with its context. The target antigen is unknown. CDR1 is SGHRS and CDR2 is YFSETQ in the germline V gene. This CDR3 spans 14 amino acids. V was trimmed by 4 bases and J by 3 bases, leaving 12 bases between them. The entry originates in a study of cytomegalovirus exposure and HLA in healthy donors. The study, taken as a whole, reports: Later analysis demonstrated an association between a missense DCLRE1C variant and TCR beta V- and J-gene trimming.

The primer mix had 60 Vbeta and 13 Jbeta primers. The table came from immunoSEQ multiplex PCR; TCRdb's copy has only in-frame clones and leaves some out. The table for this sample gives tens of thousands of clones. Sequencing was carried out using PBMCs. This chain connects TRBV5-1 to TRBJ2-3, with TRBD2 as a possible D gene (5 bases). This receptor was taken from a female donor in good health and CMV-seropositive. The CDR3 bases are TGCGCCAGCAGCCCGGGATCTCCGACAGATACGCAGTATTTT. Its translation: CASSPGSPTDTQYF.